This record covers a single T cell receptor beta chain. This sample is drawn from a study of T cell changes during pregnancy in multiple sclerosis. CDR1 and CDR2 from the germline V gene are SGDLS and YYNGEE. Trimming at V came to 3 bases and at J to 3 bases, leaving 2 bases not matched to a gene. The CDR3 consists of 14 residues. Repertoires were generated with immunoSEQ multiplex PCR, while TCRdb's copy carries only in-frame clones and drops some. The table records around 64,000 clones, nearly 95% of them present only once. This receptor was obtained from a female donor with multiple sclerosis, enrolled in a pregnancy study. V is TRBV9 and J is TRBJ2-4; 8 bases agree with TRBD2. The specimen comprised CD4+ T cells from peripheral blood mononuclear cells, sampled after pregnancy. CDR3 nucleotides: TGTGCCAGCAGCGATAGCGGGGTCAAAAACATTCAGTACTTC. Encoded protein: CASSDSGVKNIQYF.